These 21 T cell receptor beta chains originate from one sample sequenced in a study of graft-versus-host responses after intestinal transplantation. Data came from immunoSEQ multiplex PCR; TCRdb stores just in-frame clones and leaves some out. The repertoire consists of approximately 82,000 clones, with around 92% occurring once and the leading ten covering approximately 0.1%. These TCRs are of unknown antigen specificity. Sequences were derived from unstimulated CD4+ T cells sorted from spleen or lymph node cells, sampled before intestinal transplant. These receptors came from a human donor who received an intestinal transplant.

This clone showed up just a few times. The chain joins TRBV6-5 to TRBJ1-6, with 7 bases that match TRBD1. V was pared by 4 bases and J by 9 bases, with 6 bases of the junction left unmatched. The CDR3 runs to 14 residues. CDR1 MNHEY and CDR2 SVGAGI come from the germline V gene. DNA of the CDR3: TGTGCCAGCAGTTTGGCCAGGGGGGCTTCACCCCTCCACTTT. Its translation: CASSLARGASPLHF.

The DNA of the CDR3 is TGTGCCAGTAGCTCGAAGGGGCTGATAGCCGGCGAGCAGTACTTC. Its translation is CASSSKGLIAGEQYF. The rearrangement joins TRBV19 to TRBJ2-7, with D maybe TRBD1 (5 bases). This CDR3 is built from 15 residues. The V and J ends lost 6 bases and 6 bases respectively, with 21 bases between them. Germline CDR1 LNHDA, CDR2 SQIVND (reference sequence).

This clone has only one observation. CDR3 nucleotides: TGTGCCAGTAGTATCGGCCGGACTAGCGGGGGCACAGATACGCAGTATTTT. It specifies CASSIGRTSGGTDTQYF. V gene TRBV19 combines with J gene TRBJ2-3; TRBD2 aligns across 12 bases. J was trimmed by 1 base and V by 3 bases; bases with no gene match: 5. Germline CDR1 LNHDA, CDR2 SQIVND (reference sequence). This CDR3 contains 17 residues.

This rearrangement joins TRBV7-8 to TRBJ1-2; the match to TRBD1 covers 10 bases. Per germline, CDR1 SGHVS and CDR2 FQNEAQ. J lost 7 bases, V lost 8 bases, and 1 base had no gene match. The CDR3 sequence is 11 residues long. CDR3 sequence reads: CASGTGAGYTF. The CDR3 coding sequence is TGTGCCAGCGGGACAGGGGCTGGCTACACCTTC.

The chain recombines TRBV6-5 with TRBJ1-1; 9 bases line up with TRBD1. Germline CDR1 MNHEY, CDR2 SVGAGI. This CDR3 comprises 14 residues. The junction had 6 bases not matched to a gene; V was cut back by 5 bases and J by 5 bases. The CDR3 DNA follows: TGTGCCAGCAGTGTGGGACAGGGAAGAACTGAAGCTTTCTTT. Its protein product is CASSVGQGRTEAFF.

The V gene is TRBV6-5, the J gene TRBJ2-5; TRBD1 agrees at 9 bases. The CDR3 loop spans 15 amino acids. Germline loops: CDR1 MNHEY, CDR2 SVGAGI. J was trimmed by 4 bases and V by 5 bases; bases with no gene match: 8. DNA of the CDR3: TGTGCCAGCAGTCTACAGGGGGCGGAGGTAGAGACCCAGTACTTC. Protein sequence: CASSLQGAEVETQYF.

The chain couples TRBV7-8 to TRBJ2-3; TRBD2 matches 7 bases. The V and J ends lost 7 bases and 4 bases, in that order; junction bases with no gene match: 11. Germline CDR1 SGHVS, CDR2 FQNEAQ. There are 15 residues in the CDR3. CDR3 in amino acids: CASKPGGVPADTQYF. CDR3 nucleotides: TGTGCCAGCAAACCTGGGGGGGTGCCTGCAGATACGCAGTATTTT.

The rearrangement joins TRBV2 to TRBJ1-1, with D possibly being TRBD1 (5 bases). CDR3 length: 13 residues. V was trimmed by 8 bases and J by 0 bases, leaving 10 bases between them. Germline loops: CDR1 SNHLY, CDR2 FYNNEI. The CDR3 spells CASLAGLNTEAFF. The CDR3 DNA follows: TGTGCCAGCCTGGCAGGGCTGAACACTGAAGCTTTCTTT. Full variable domain (missing parts from reference TRBV2 and TRBJ1-1): EPEVTQTPSHQVTQMGQEVILRCVPISNHLYFYWYRQILGQKVEFLVSFYNNEISEKSEIFDDQFSVERPDGSNFTLKIRSTKLEDSAMYFCASLAGLNTEAFFGQGTRLTVV.

This rearrangement joins TRBV2 to TRBJ2-2; possible D gene TRBD2, 6 bases. Germline CDR1 is SNHLY and CDR2 is FYNNEI. V gave up 6 bases and J gave up 7 bases, with 12 bases separating them. The CDR3 length is 13 residues. The CDR3 here is CASSAGGNGELFF. The CDR3 bases are TGTGCCAGCAGCGCCGGGGGAAACGGGGAGCTGTTTTTT.

This clone was counted a single time. The germline gene is not matched at one end of the junction; a read error may be the cause. The chain is built from TRBV6-6 and TRBJ2-7; 11 nucleotides agree with TRBD2. The CDR3 contains 15 residues. Germline CDR1 and CDR2: MNHNY and SVGAGI (reference sequence). The CDR3 loop is CASRPGTSGRVLPSF. The CDR3 DNA is TGTGCCAGCAGGCCTGGGACTAGCGGCCGAGTCCTACCCAGCTTC.

The chain joins TRBV19 to TRBJ2-3, with 8 bases matching TRBD2. Germline V CDR1 and CDR2: LNHDA, SQIVND (reference sequence). Germline trimming cut 5 bases from V and 2 bases from J; bases unmatched to any gene: 6. This CDR3 has 15 amino acids. CDR3 amino acids: CASSVTSAYTDTQYF. The CDR3 bases are TGTGCCAGTAGTGTGACTAGCGCCTACACAGATACGCAGTATTTT.

The V and J genes are TRBV7-2 and TRBJ2-7; D unclear. CDR1 is SGHTA, CDR2 FQGNSA, per germline. V gave up 5 bases and J gave up 2 bases, with 4 bases separating them. CDR3 size: 11 residues. In DNA form, the CDR3 reads TGTGCCAGCAGCATCACCTACGAGCAGTACTTC. It specifies CASSITYEQYF.

The rearrangement joins TRBV25-1 to TRBJ1-1; D ambiguous. CDR3 length: 15 residues. Germline-derived CDR1 and CDR2 are MGHDK and SYGVNS. V was shortened by 3 bases and J by 1 base, with 12 bases between the two germline ends. The CDR3 spells CASSDPGKGNTEAFF. The CDR3 coding sequence is TGTGCCAGCAGTGACCCGGGGAAAGGGAACACTGAAGCTTTCTTT.

The CDR3 sequence: CASSKGTGVTDTQYF. The CDR3 region has the DNA TGTGCCAGCAGCAAGGGGACAGGCGTTACAGATACGCAGTATTTT. The genes are TRBV7-9 and TRBJ2-3, with 8 bases that match TRBD1. V lost 5 bases, J lost 3 bases, and 7 bases stayed unmatched. This CDR3 comprises 15 residues. Germline loops: CDR1 SEHNR, CDR2 FQNEAQ (reference sequence). Using reference TRBV7-9 and TRBJ2-3 for the parts outside the CDR3, the full variable domain is DTGVSQNPRHKITKRGQNVTFRCDPISEHNRLYWYRQTLGQGPEFLTYFQNEAQLEKSRLLSDRFSAERPKGSFSTLEIQRTEQGDSAMYLCASSKGTGVTDTQYFGPGTRLTVL.

This chain joins TRBV19 and TRBJ2-7; a possible D gene is TRBD2 (6 bases). CDR3 length equals 16 residues. Germline lookup yields CDR1 LNHDA and CDR2 SQIVND (reference sequence). Trimming stripped 5 bases from V and 2 bases from J, with 19 bases between. CDR3 sequence: CASSLSPLEGPYEQYF. The CDR3 DNA reads TGTGCCAGTAGTCTGTCGCCCCTGGAGGGGCCCTACGAGCAGTACTTC.

The chain links TRBV11-2 to TRBJ2-7, with a tentative D call TRBD1 (7 bases). This CDR3 comprises 14 residues. From germline, CDR1 is SGHAT and CDR2 FQNNGV. V was pared by 2 bases and J by 6 bases, with 14 bases between. CDR3 loop: CASSLRRDRPEQYF. The DNA for the CDR3 is TGTGCCAGCAGCTTAAGGAGGGACAGACCCGAGCAGTACTTC. Supplemented by reference TRBV11-2 and TRBJ2-7, the full variable domain reads EAGVAQSPRYKIIEKRQSVAFWCNPISGHATLYWYQQILGQGPKLLIQFQNNGVVDDSQLPKDRFSAERLKGVDSTLKIQPAKLEDSAVYLCASSLRRDRPEQYFGPGTRLTVT.

The J gene is TRBJ1-1, the V gene TRBV9; D gene uncertain. The CDR3 contains 12 residues. Between the trimmed V and J ends, which lost 0 bases and 6 bases, there was a span of 6 bases. Germline loops: CDR1 SGDLS, CDR2 YYNGEE. This CDR3 is CASSVDPAEAFF. CDR3 bases: TGTGCCAGCAGCGTAGATCCAGCTGAAGCTTTCTTT.

The chain joins TRBV25-1 to TRBJ2-1; the match to TRBD1 covers 8 bases. V lost 2 bases to trimming and J lost 6 bases; unmatched junction nucleotides: 15. The CDR3 consists of 18 residues. The germline V gene encodes CDR1 MGHDK and CDR2 SYGVNS. The CDR3 here is CASSEDCPDRVIVNEQFF. The CDR3 nucleotides are TGTGCCAGCAGTGAAGACTGCCCGGACAGGGTAATCGTCAATGAGCAGTTCTTC.

The rearrangement joins TRBV5-8 to TRBJ2-3, with 7 nucleotides matching TRBD1. Germline assignment: CDR1 SGHTS and CDR2 YDEGEE. The CDR3 runs to 14 residues. The V and J ends lost 3 bases and 6 bases, in that order; junction bases with no gene match: 7. The CDR3 DNA reads as TGTGCCAGCAGCTCAGACAGGGCCTCCGATACGCAGTATTTT. Protein sequence: CASSSDRASDTQYF.

This chain uses TRBV10-2 with TRBJ2-3, with D perhaps TRBD2 (5 bases). The ends were cut back, 1 base at V and 1 base at J, with 15 bases in the middle. This CDR3 contains 17 residues. Germline V gene data show CDR1 as WSHSY and CDR2 as SAAADI. The chain's CDR3 is CASSEWAVGVGTDTQYF. DNA for the CDR3: TGCGCCAGCAGTGAGTGGGCGGTGGGAGTCGGCACAGATACGCAGTATTTT.

The chain employs TRBV2 and TRBJ1-2; a possible D gene is TRBD1 (5 bases). The CDR3 covers 10 residues. V gave up 10 bases and J gave up 7 bases, with 10 bases separating them. In germline, CDR1 is SNHLY, CDR2 FYNNEI. The CDR3 protein is CATFRGGYTF. CDR3 bases: TGTGCCACCTTTAGGGGTGGCTACACCTTC.